A single sample is the source of the 2 T cell receptor beta chains below, sequenced in a study of OX40 agonist ivuxolimab in advanced cancers. Measured with immunoSEQ multiplex PCR; TCRdb has only the in-frame clones, and not every one. The table records roughly 80,000 clones, 85% to 95% of them present only once. The input for sequencing was CD4+ or CD8+ T cells sorted from blood, taken in a trial of the OX40 agonist ivuxolimab. The origin of the receptors is an adult with an advanced solid tumor such as melanoma, head and neck, liver or kidney cancer.

V gene TRBV6-5 combines with J gene TRBJ2-4; 9 bases line up with TRBD2. Trimming at V came to 0 bases and at J to 4 bases, leaving 1 base not matched to a gene. This CDR3 contains 15 residues. The germline gives CDR1 MNHEY, CDR2 SVGAGI. CDR3 sequence reads: CASSYSSGRKNIQYF. The CDR3 bases are TGTGCCAGCAGTTACTCCAGCGGGAGGAAAAACATTCAGTACTTC.

This chain connects TRBV4-1 to TRBJ1-4; maybe TRBD1 (5 bases). V shed 5 bases and J shed 4 bases, with 14 bases lying between them. CDR1 is MGHRA, CDR2 YSYEKL, per germline. The CDR3 is made up of 15 amino acids. CDR3 DNA: TGCGCCAGCAGCAACTCCGGGACGTTTAATGAAAAACTGTTTTTT. This sequence encodes CASSNSGTFNEKLFF.